This T cell receptor beta chain is drawn from a study of quantifying T cell responses using KT2 cells (dated by TCRdb to the late 2010s). With regard to the full study: RNA was DNase-treated and reverse transcribed with TCR alpha and beta constant-region primers, mostly using SuperScript III. Under optimum conditions, the T4 ligation step was estimated to exceed 10% efficiency. PCR2 was run as a SYBR Green qPCR and stopped at a predetermined fluorescence threshold to avoid over-amplification.

The full study reports these points: The study did not include a side-by-side comparison of this pipeline with other TCR sequencing techniques. KT2 sequences were detected down to the lowest spike-in tested, which was about one KT2 cell per 100,000 PBMC. Saturation in the detection of KT2 sequences was observed at very high KT2 spike-in numbers. Counts of KT2 alpha and beta sequences scaled linearly with input KT2 cell number over several orders of magnitude.

This clonotype was picked up many times. The clone's antigen remains unknown. The sample holds no much larger clone one base away, and base qualities are not on file. The method was UMI-ligation and nested PCR. A single-stranded oligonucleotide bearing the Illumina SP2 sequence and a UMI was ligated to the 3' end of the cDNA with T4 RNA ligase 1. PCR1 used about 4 cycles (98 degrees C 15 s, 69 degrees C 30 s, 72 degrees C 40 s), and the beta primer was an equimolar mix of RC1.1 and RC1.2 that covered TRBC1 and TRBC2. Starting at PCR2, TCR alpha and beta chains were handled separately, and sample indices and Illumina adaptors were added. The UMI was composed of 12 random nucleotides, arranged as two hexamers separated by a spacer, and was positioned after an 8-base spacer. Sequencing was done on an Illumina MiSeq using v2 2x251 paired-end chemistry, usually with over 10 samples per run. PhiX DNA at roughly 5-7.5% was added to each sequencing library to increase diversity. As for the authors' bioinformatics: Raw reads were converted to FASTQ with bcl2fastq and were demultiplexed by dual indices with Demultiplexor. V and J genes were assigned by Decombinator through tag matching, with a single base-pair mismatch permitted. Collapsinator used UMIs to correct both sequencing errors and frequency errors arising from PCR heterogeneity. Decombinator identifiers were converted to nucleotide sequence by CDR3Translator, the sequences were translated to amino acids, and CDR3 was extracted using C- and N-terminal motifs. Each distinct KT2 TCR was counted as one cluster of KT2 sequences that shared a single unique molecular identifier. TCRdb reworked the public reads: Q25 trimming with fastp, MiXCR clone assembly, productive beta chains retained. Each entry merges the rows of one CDR3 protein and shows their most common DNA and genes. These V and J calls are TCRdb output, not the study's own analysis. In this sample the table shows tens of thousands of distinct CDR3 sequences, roughly an eighth of which occur a single time. About 9% of the sample comes from the top ten.

Known numbers of KT2, a T cell clone whose TCR had been sequenced previously, were spiked into unfractionated PBMC to test the sensitivity and accuracy of the pipeline. A range of KT2-to-PBMC ratios was generated by mixing KT2 cells with a fixed number of PBMC. According to the germline V gene (reference sequence), CDR1 reads LGHDT and CDR2 reads YNNKEL. V and J are truncated by 0 bases and 9 bases respectively, leaving an intervening sequence of 9 bases. Its CDR3 holds 14 amino acids, cysteine through phenylalanine. Only the CDR3 region is kept as DNA, spanning 42 bases read in frame from base 1. This clonotype originated in a human donor. The sequencing input was PBMCs spiked with cells of the T cell clone KT2. The rearrangement joined TRBV3-1 to TRBJ1-6; the D gene is unclear. The DNA sequence is TGTGCCAGCAGCCAAGAGTTGGGCAGTTCACCCCTCCACTTT. This gives the protein CASSQELGSSPLHF.